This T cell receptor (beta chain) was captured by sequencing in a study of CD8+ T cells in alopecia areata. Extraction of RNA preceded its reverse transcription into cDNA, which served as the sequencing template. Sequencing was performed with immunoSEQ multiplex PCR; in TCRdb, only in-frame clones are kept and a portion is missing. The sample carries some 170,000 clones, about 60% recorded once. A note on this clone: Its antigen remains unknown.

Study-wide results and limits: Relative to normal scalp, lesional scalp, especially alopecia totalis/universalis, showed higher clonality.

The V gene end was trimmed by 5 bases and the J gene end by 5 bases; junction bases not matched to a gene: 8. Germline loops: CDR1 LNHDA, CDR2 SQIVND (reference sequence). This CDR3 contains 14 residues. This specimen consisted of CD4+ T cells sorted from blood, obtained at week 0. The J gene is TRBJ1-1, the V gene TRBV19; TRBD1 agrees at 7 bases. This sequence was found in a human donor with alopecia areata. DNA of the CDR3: TGTGCCAGTAGTCAACGACAGGGACGAACTGAAGCTTTCTTT. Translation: CASSQRQGRTEAFF.